These 30 T cell receptor beta chains were sequenced from one sample in a study of metastatic and nonmetastatic thyroid tumors. Patients had received no treatment of any kind before thyroid surgery. TCRdb re-analyzed the PCR reads using MiXCR. In the table there are around 61,000 clones, just under 30% of which are singletons. The specimen sequenced was blood. Receptors were obtained from a female donor with papillary thyroid cancer or a benign thyroid nodule (not recorded which). Some clones in this sample may be carry-over from other donors' samples.

CDR3 sequence: CASSLTGTSVYNEQFF. The CDR3 DNA reads as TGTGCCAGCAGCCTAACCGGGACTAGCGTATACAATGAGCAGTTCTTC. The rearrangement joins TRBV27 to TRBJ2-1; 10 bases agree with TRBD2. The germline V gene has CDR1 MNHEY and CDR2 SMNVEV (reference sequence). V lost 6 bases and J lost 4; bases outside the gene matches: 9. The CDR3 spans 16 residues.

Many counts were recorded for this clone. The chain links TRBV6-5 to TRBJ1-3; maybe TRBD1 (6 bases). V dropped 2 bases and J dropped 2 bases, with 13 bases sitting between them. Germline CDR1 reads MNHEY; CDR2 reads SVGAGI. This CDR3 has 16 amino acids. CDR3 sequence reads: CASSYGGNRAGNTIYF. DNA for the CDR3: TGTGCCAGCAGTTACGGGGGGAACAGGGCTGGAAACACCATATATTTT.

This clone was counted a few times. The V and J genes are TRBV5-1 and TRBJ2-7; tentatively, D is TRBD1 or TRBD2 (5 bases each). CDR1 is SGHRS and CDR2 is YFSETQ in the germline V gene. The V gene lost 1 base and the J gene lost 4 bases, with 15 bases spanning the gap. The CDR3 has 15 amino acids. In nucleotides, the CDR3 is TGCGCCAGCAGCTTGAGTAGCCCGGGGCTTTACGAGCAGTACTTC. This encodes CASSLSSPGLYEQYF.

This clone has just a few counts. The chain has TRBV30 and TRBJ2-7; 10 bases are shared with TRBD1. Germline CDR1 is GTSNPN and CDR2 is SVGIG (reference sequence). V was pared by 3 bases and J by 5 bases, with 7 bases of the junction left unmatched. This CDR3 spans 14 amino acids. The CDR3 region is CAWRDRDRGHEQYF. The CDR3 region has the DNA TGTGCCTGGAGAGACCGGGACAGGGGCCACGAGCAGTACTTC.

In this sample, this clone turned up a few times. The junction departs from germline at one end; a sequencing error may be responsible. Other nucleotide sequences in the sample specify the same CDR3. The J gene is TRBJ1-6, the V gene TRBV28; maybe TRBD1 (5 bases). CDR1 and CDR2 (germline): MDHEN, SYDVKM. The CDR3 sequence is 15 residues long. Here the CDR3 DNA reads TGTGCTAGCAGTACAGGACCCTCCTATAATTCACCCCTCCACTTT. Its translation is CASSTGPSYNSPLHF.

The gene calls are TRBV20-1 and TRBJ2-1; 13 bases are shared with TRBD2. CDR1 DFQATT and CDR2 SNEGSKA come from the germline V gene (reference sequence). The CDR3 is 16 residues long. Trimming removed 2 bases from V and 2 bases from J; junction bases left unmatched: 3. The CDR3 spells CSARSGTSGTYNEQFF. The CDR3 DNA reads TGCAGTGCTAGATCGGGGACTAGCGGGACCTACAATGAGCAGTTCTTC.

This clone was seen a handful of times. J is TRBJ2-2 and V is TRBV6-1, with D unclear. Trimming shortened V by 10 bases and J by 1 base, and 10 bases separated the two germline ends. CDR1 MNHNS and CDR2 SASEGT come from the germline V gene. There are 13 residues in the CDR3. The CDR3 coding sequence is TGTGCCACCGCGCGAAAGAACACCGGGGAGCTGTTTTTT. Its translation: CATARKNTGELFF.

The V gene is TRBV20-1, the J gene TRBJ2-2; 9 nucleotides match TRBD2. This CDR3 spans 17 amino acids. Unmatched junction bases numbered 8, after V lost 3 bases and J lost 0 bases. Germline CDR1 and CDR2: DFQATT and SNEGSKA (reference sequence). The CDR3 protein is CSASQDGGRANTGELFF. CDR3 sequence (DNA): TGCAGTGCTAGCCAAGACGGCGGGAGGGCGAACACCGGGGAGCTGTTTTTT.

The gene calls are TRBV20-1 and TRBJ2-7; D is unclear. Germline CDR1 DFQATT, CDR2 SNEGSKA (reference sequence). The CDR3 covers 11 residues. Between the trimmed V and J ends, which lost 3 bases and 2 bases, there was a span of 5 bases. Here the CDR3 reads CSARGTYEQYF. The CDR3 DNA reads as TGCAGTGCTAGGGGAACCTACGAGCAGTACTTC.

This clone was observed a handful of times. Other nucleotide sequences in the sample specify the same CDR3. This rearrangement joins TRBV27 to TRBJ2-1; D is ambiguous. The length of the CDR3 is 15 residues. V was cut by 0 bases and J by 0 bases, with 6 bases left in between. Per the germline V gene, CDR1 is MNHEY and CDR2 is SMNVEV (reference sequence). The CDR3 reads CASSLSGSSYNEQFF. The CDR3 coding sequence is TGTGCCAGCAGTTTATCGGGAAGCTCCTACAATGAGCAGTTCTTC.

This clone appeared many times. The sample holds other DNA sequences that translate to the same CDR3. V usage is TRBV19 and J usage is TRBJ1-1; D gene uncertain. The V end lost 3 bases, the J end lost 4 bases, and 9 bases lay between the germline ends. This CDR3 contains 13 residues. Germline V gene data show CDR1 as LNHDA and CDR2 as SQIVND (reference sequence). This chain's CDR3 is CASSMSWGTEAFF. The CDR3 region has the DNA TGTGCCAGTAGTATGAGCTGGGGCACTGAAGCTTTCTTT.

There are a few counts of this clone. This rearrangement joins TRBV6-5 to TRBJ2-1; D is possibly TRBD1 (6 bases). V was shortened by 0 bases and J by 8 bases, with 11 bases between the two germline ends. The V gene's germline CDR1 is MNHEY and CDR2 SVGAGI. This CDR3 is built from 14 residues. CDR3 protein: CASSYSHRAYEQFF. The CDR3 DNA follows: TGTGCCAGCAGTTACTCCCACAGGGCCTATGAGCAGTTCTTC.

This clone has more than one count but fewer than ten. V and J are TRBV6-2 or TRBV6-3 and TRBJ2-3; 9 nucleotides match TRBD2. V shed 6 bases, J shed 5 bases, and the junction held 6 bases outside the gene matches. The germline V gene has CDR1 MNHEY and CDR2 SVGEGT. The CDR3 covers 14 residues. The CDR3 DNA reads TGTGCCAGCAGCCCGCGGGAGGGATTAGATACGCAGTATTTT. Translated, it gives CASSPREGLDTQYF.

This clone showed up just a few times. The chain combines TRBV20-1 with TRBJ2-7; 9 bases are a match to TRBD2. CDR1 DFQATT and CDR2 SNEGSKA come from the germline V gene (reference sequence). Losses at the gene ends were 1 base for V and 0 bases for J; bases not matched to a gene: 7. The CDR3 has 16 amino acids. CDR3 sequence reads: CSARGRLAGFSYEQYF. CDR3 nucleotide sequence: TGCAGTGCTAGAGGTAGGCTAGCGGGATTCTCCTACGAGCAGTACTTC.

Only a few counts were recorded for this clone. The chain joins TRBV6-1 to TRBJ2-1; D gene uncertain. This CDR3 has 16 amino acids. The germline CDR1 and CDR2 sequences are MNHNS and SASEGT. V lost 0 bases and J lost 0, with 9 bases in between. The CDR3 is CASSEAGGGSYNEQFF. Here the CDR3 DNA reads TGTGCCAGCAGTGAAGCGGGCGGTGGCTCCTACAATGAGCAGTTCTTC.

There are a few counts of this clone. This rearrangement joins TRBV6-1 to TRBJ2-7; 8 bases align to TRBD2. V was clipped by 3 bases and J by 7 bases; unmatched bases: 11. The CDR3 has 15 residues. Germline-derived CDR1 and CDR2 are MNHNS and SASEGT. This CDR3 reads CASSEDWAGGGEQYF. DNA for the CDR3: TGTGCCAGCAGTGAGGACTGGGCGGGAGGAGGGGAGCAGTACTTC.

This clone has more than one count but fewer than ten. V is TRBV6-2 or TRBV6-3 and J is TRBJ1-2; D is unclear. The CDR3 loop spans 12 amino acids. The V end was cut by 5 bases, the J end by 8 bases, with 12 bases between. CDR1 is MNHEY, CDR2 SVGEGT, per germline. The CDR3, as DNA: TGTGCCAGCAGTCCCCCATCCTTCGGCTACACCTTC. Amino acid sequence: CASSPPSFGYTF.

V gene TRBV6-1 combines with J gene TRBJ1-5, with a possible D match to TRBD1 (5 bases). Germline V CDR1 and CDR2: MNHNS, SASEGT. Trimming cost V 6 bases and J 1 base, with 10 bases left between them. This CDR3 region has 14 residues. The CDR3 DNA is TGTGCCAGCAGACTGGGGGGGAGCAATCAGCCCCAGCATTTT. Translation gives CASRLGGSNQPQHF.

This sequence joins TRBV11-2 and TRBJ1-3; D remains ambiguous. V lost 5 bases to trimming and J lost 4 bases, with 6 bases between them. The CDR3 runs to 12 residues. In germline, CDR1 is SGHAT, CDR2 FQNNGV. The CDR3 loop reads CASSQQGNTIYF. Here the CDR3 DNA reads TGTGCCAGCAGCCAACAGGGAAACACCATATATTTT.

A few counts support this clone. This rearrangement joins TRBV6-1 to TRBJ1-6; D is uncertain. This CDR3 is built from 14 residues. V shed 8 bases and J shed 10 bases, with 18 bases lying between them. The germline CDR1 and CDR2 sequences are MNHNS and SASEGT. In nucleotides, the CDR3 is TGTGCCAGCGCCGGCGGGCGGTCGAGGTCACCCCTCCACTTT. It encodes CASAGGRSRSPLHF.

As concerns this clone: Mismatch with germline at one junction end may stem from a read error. The chain recombines TRBV7-3 with TRBJ2-2, with a weak D call TRBD2 (5 bases). The germline V gene encodes CDR1 SGHTA and CDR2 FQGTGA. The length of the CDR3 is 12 residues. The CDR3 DNA reads as TGTGCCAGCAGCTTGAACACCGGGGAGCTGCTTTTT. Translated: CASSLNTGELLF.

The rearrangement links TRBV2 to TRBJ1-2; 9 nucleotides line up with TRBD1. Germline V gene lookup returns CDR1 SNHLY and CDR2 FYNNEI. The junction had 3 bases not matched to a gene; V was cut back by 8 bases and J by 5 bases. The CDR3 spans 12 residues. The chain's CDR3 is CASQGQGYGYTF. The CDR3 bases are TGTGCCAGCCAGGGACAGGGATATGGCTACACCTTC.

V is TRBV6-2 or TRBV6-3 and J is TRBJ2-7, with D perhaps TRBD1 (6 bases). With 8 bases removed from V and 3 bases from J, the gap between germline ends came to 17 bases. The CDR3 contains 14 residues. The germline V gene has CDR1 MNHEY and CDR2 SVGEGT. In DNA form, the CDR3 reads TGTGCCAGCTCAGGGGCTAGCCGATACTACGAGCAGTACTTC. This encodes CASSGASRYYEQYF.

This clone was counted many times. This chain uses TRBV12-3 or TRBV12-4 with TRBJ2-1, with TRBD2 matching over 10 bases. V dropped 7 bases and J dropped 10; count of bases not matched to a gene: 7. The CDR3 is 13 residues long. The CDR3 loop is CASTTFSGREQFF. The CDR3 DNA follows: TGTGCCAGCACTACCTTTAGCGGGAGGGAGCAGTTCTTC.

On this clone itself: Other DNA sequences in the sample encode the same CDR3. The chain combines TRBV12-3 or TRBV12-4 with TRBJ2-7; TRBD2 agrees at 7 bases. The CDR3 has 15 residues. V was clipped by 6 bases and J by 0 bases; unmatched bases: 8. The CDR3 is CASSPLGGSSYEQYF. As DNA, the CDR3 is TGTGCCAGCAGCCCTTTGGGGGGGAGCTCCTACGAGCAGTACTTC.

The chain has TRBV20-1 and TRBJ2-3, with 11 bases lining up with TRBD2. CDR1 and CDR2 (germline): DFQATT, SNEGSKA (reference sequence). This CDR3 has 15 residues. The trim removed 6 bases at V and 2 bases at J, leaving 7 bases unmatched. The CDR3 bases are TGCAGTGCACCGGGACTAGCGGACCTCACAGATACGCAGTATTTT. It codes for CSAPGLADLTDTQYF.

V usage is TRBV7-6 and J usage is TRBJ2-3; 7 nucleotides align to TRBD1. The V gene's germline CDR1 is SGHVS and CDR2 FNYEAQ. After removal of 4 bases from V and 4 bases from J, the junction contained 8 bases not matched to a gene. The CDR3 length is 15 residues. The CDR3 sequence: CASSSRQGIADTQYF. DNA of the CDR3: TGTGCCAGCAGCTCAAGACAGGGTATCGCAGATACGCAGTATTTT. Supplemented by reference TRBV7-6 and TRBJ2-3, the full variable domain reads GAGVSQSPRYKVTKRGQDVALRCDPISGHVSLYWYRQALGQGPEFLTYFNYEAQQDKSGLPNDRFSAERPEGSISTLTIQRTEQRDSAMYRCASSSRQGIADTQYFGPGTRLTVL.

This clone has only a few counts. The genes are TRBV12-3 or TRBV12-4 and TRBJ2-5; a possible D gene is TRBD2 (6 bases). V lost 9 bases, J lost 4 bases, and 15 bases lay in between. This CDR3 contains 13 residues. The CDR3 sequence: CASSREIGETQYF. The CDR3 DNA sequence: TGTGCCAGTAGTCGGGAGATTGGAGAGACCCAGTACTTC.

The chain uses TRBV19 and TRBJ2-3; TRBD2 agrees at 7 bases. CDR1 is LNHDA and CDR2 is SQIVND in the germline V gene (reference sequence). The CDR3 extends over 15 amino acids. V lost 3 bases and J lost 1; bases outside the gene matches: 4. CDR3: CASSISLAGTDTQYF. In DNA form, the CDR3 reads TGTGCCAGTAGTATTAGTCTAGCGGGCACAGATACGCAGTATTTT.

This chain uses TRBV6-9 with TRBJ1-6, with 7 bases that match TRBD1. The ends lost 2 bases at V and 8 bases at J; junction bases unmatched: 9. The length of the CDR3 is 16 residues. In germline, CDR1 is MNHGY, CDR2 SVAAGI. The CDR3: CASSYGGGRLDSPLHF. The CDR3 nucleotides are TGTGCCAGCAGTTATGGAGGGGGCAGGTTGGATTCACCCCTCCACTTT.